These 21 T cell receptor beta chains originate from one sample sequenced in a study of CD8+ T cells in alopecia areata. Following extraction, RNA underwent reverse transcription to cDNA, which served as the sequencing template. Data came from immunoSEQ multiplex PCR; TCRdb stores just in-frame clones and leaves some out. Of about 270,000 clones in the sample, 45% to 70% are singletons; the top ten hold around 0.92%. Treatment denoted: oral pan-JAK inhibitor, 5-10 mg twice daily. This sample comprised CD4+ T cells sorted from blood, obtained around week 54, from a patient treated with tofacitinib. Source of these receptors: a human donor with alopecia areata.

As to this clone: Within the sample, other DNA sequences also encode this same CDR3. The chain employs TRBV30 and TRBJ2-3; D is ambiguous. V gave up 5 bases and J gave up 0 bases, with 3 bases separating them. This CDR3 spans 11 amino acids. The germline V gene encodes CDR1 GTSNPN and CDR2 SVGIG (reference sequence). The DNA of the CDR3 is TGTGCCTGGTCTAGCACAGATACGCAGTATTTT. Translating gives CAWSSTDTQYF.

V usage is TRBV4-3 and J usage is TRBJ1-4; 12 bases are shared with TRBD1. This CDR3 is 18 amino acids long. CDR1 is LGHNA, CDR2 YSLEER, per germline. The V gene end was trimmed by 0 bases and the J gene end by 6 bases; junction bases not matched to a gene: 8. The CDR3 reads CASSQDQGTGGRDEKLFF. CDR3 nucleotides: TGCGCCAGCAGCCAAGATCAAGGGACAGGGGGCCGGGATGAAAAACTGTTTTTT.

V is TRBV7-3 and J is TRBJ2-1; D may correspond to TRBD1 or TRBD2 (5 bases each). V was trimmed by 4 bases and J by 7 bases, leaving 11 bases between them. Germline V gives CDR1 SGHTA, CDR2 FQGTGA. This CDR3 has 13 amino acids. In DNA form, the CDR3 reads TGTGCCAGCAGCTCCGGGGCCCAGAATGAGCAGTTCTTC. It encodes CASSSGAQNEQFF.

This sequence joins TRBV2 and TRBJ1-2; TRBD1 aligns across 7 bases. The CDR3 length is 14 residues. The germline gives CDR1 SNHLY, CDR2 FYNNEI. J was trimmed by 4 bases and V by 2 bases; bases with no gene match: 4. For the CDR3, the DNA is TGTGCCAGCAGTGAATATGGGACAGTCTATGGCTACACCTTC. As protein: CASSEYGTVYGYTF.

This clone was counted between two and nine times. This chain joins TRBV29-1 and TRBJ2-3; D gene unclear. The CDR3 spans 13 residues. The germline V and J ends were trimmed by 2 bases and 6 bases, with 12 bases remaining between them. Per germline, CDR1 SQVTM and CDR2 ANQGSEA. CDR3 region: CSVERGWRDTQYF. In nucleotides, the CDR3 is TGCAGCGTTGAAAGAGGCTGGCGGGATACGCAGTATTTT.

This clone came up a few times. V and J are TRBV29-1 and TRBJ2-3; no firm D call. CDR3 length: 14 amino acids. Germline CDR1 reads SQVTM; CDR2 reads ANQGSEA. The ends were cut back, 1 base at V and 1 base at J, with 9 bases in the middle. CDR3 sequence (DNA): TGCAGCGTTGAAGGCGCCGGCCGCACAGATACGCAGTATTTT. It codes for CSVEGAGRTDTQYF.

The table lists this clone with a count of one. The V and J genes are TRBV7-2 and TRBJ2-2; weak D call: TRBD1 (5 bases). The ends were cut back, 1 base at V and 1 base at J, with 10 bases in the middle. The CDR3 contains 16 residues. Germline loops: CDR1 SGHTA, CDR2 FQGNSA. For the CDR3, the DNA is TGTGCCAGCAGCTTAGTGGGGCTAAAGAACACCGGGGAGCTGTTTTTT. The encoded protein is CASSLVGLKNTGELFF.

This clone has a handful of counts. V is TRBV7-9 and J is TRBJ2-7; D is unresolved. This CDR3 is built from 13 residues. Trimming took 2 bases from V and 5 from J, leaving 10 bases between them. Germline lookup yields CDR1 SEHNR and CDR2 FQNEAQ (reference sequence). The CDR3 spells CASSLSNGDEQYF. In DNA form, the CDR3 reads TGTGCCAGCAGCTTAAGTAATGGAGACGAGCAGTACTTC.

This clone appeared once. The chain combines TRBV29-1 with TRBJ2-7, with D tentatively TRBD2 (7 bases). Looked up from germline, CDR1 is SQVTM and CDR2 is ANQGSEA. CDR3 length: 13 residues. V lost 7 bases and J lost 3, with 16 bases in between. CDR3 residues: CSAGGAGLYEQYF. The CDR3 bases are TGCAGCGCTGGGGGGGCAGGCCTCTACGAGCAGTACTTC.

The CDR3 DNA follows: TGTGCCAGCAGTAGTCAGAACGGGTACGAGCAGTACTTC. It specifies CASSSQNGYEQYF. J is TRBJ2-7 and V is TRBV2; D remains unclear. The CDR3 runs 13 residues. Germline V gene lookup returns CDR1 SNHLY and CDR2 FYNNEI. The ends were cut back, 5 bases at V and 4 bases at J, with 12 bases in the middle.

The chain combines TRBV5-8 with TRBJ2-5; unclear D gene. Per germline, CDR1 SGHTS and CDR2 YDEGEE. The CDR3 contains 12 residues. The V gene lost 4 bases and the J gene lost 3 bases, with 7 bases spanning the gap. CDR3 loop: CASSPAEETQYF. DNA of the CDR3: TGTGCCAGCAGCCCGGCAGAAGAGACCCAGTACTTC.

Notes on this clone: Other DNA sequences in the same sample also yield this CDR3. The chain combines TRBV7-2 with TRBJ2-7; D remains unclear. The CDR3 totals 12 residues. Trimming stripped 1 base from V and 0 bases from J, with 1 base between. CDR1 and CDR2 (germline): SGHTA, FQGNSA. The DNA for the CDR3 is TGTGCCAGCAGCTTAGTCTCCTACGAGCAGTACTTC. This sequence encodes CASSLVSYEQYF.

This sequence joins TRBV4-1 and TRBJ1-2; 10 bases map to TRBD1. This CDR3 has 14 amino acids. Trimming removed 1 base from V and 7 bases from J; junction bases left unmatched: 3. Germline V gives CDR1 MGHRA, CDR2 YSYEKL. CDR3 amino acids: CASSQVRDRGGYTF. The CDR3 DNA reads TGCGCCAGCAGCCAAGTGAGGGACAGGGGTGGCTACACCTTC.

This clone was found a few times. The chain links TRBV29-1 to TRBJ2-5; TRBD2 might be the D (5 bases). The CDR3 length is 13 residues. Germline-derived CDR1 and CDR2 are SQVTM and ANQGSEA. The V and J ends lost 6 bases and 2 bases respectively, with 13 bases between them. The CDR3 spells CSVRHQRQETQYF. In DNA, the CDR3 is TGCAGCGTGAGGCACCAGCGGCAAGAGACCCAGTACTTC. The variable domain in full, with the rest retrieved from reference TRBV29-1 and TRBJ2-5, is SAVISQKPSRDICQRGTSLTIQCQVDSQVTMMFWYRQQPGQSLTLIATANQGSEATYESGFVIDKFPISRPNLTFSTLTVSNMSPEDSSIYLCSVRHQRQETQYFGPGTRLLVL.

This clone came up a few times. The chain recombines TRBV5-1 with TRBJ1-1; TRBD1 matches at 7 bases. Losses at the gene ends were 3 bases for V and 1 base for J; bases not matched to a gene: 6. The length of the CDR3 is 15 residues. Per the germline V gene, CDR1 is SGHRS and CDR2 is YFSETQ. The DNA of the CDR3 is TGCGCCAGCAGCTCGAGTGGGACAGCGAACACTGAAGCTTTCTTT. Translating it yields CASSSSGTANTEAFF.

The chain couples TRBV7-9 to TRBJ2-7, with a tentative D call TRBD2 (6 bases). Trimming took 9 bases from V and 7 from J, leaving 16 bases between them. The CDR3 runs 12 residues. Germline CDR1 and CDR2: SEHNR and FQNEAQ (reference sequence). In nucleotides, the CDR3 is TGTGCCAGTGGACCGGGAGCCCGGGAGCAGTACTTC. Translating it yields CASGPGAREQYF.

This clone has only a few counts. V usage is TRBV5-1 and J usage is TRBJ2-1; TRBD1 matches 7 bases. The CDR3 runs to 19 residues. Germline V gives CDR1 SGHRS, CDR2 YFSETQ. J gave up 5 bases and V 0 bases, and 17 bases lay outside the gene matches. The CDR3 protein is CASSLEWNWDSRYNNEQFF. Here the CDR3 DNA reads TGCGCCAGCAGCTTGGAGTGGAACTGGGACAGTCGATACAACAATGAGCAGTTCTTC.

This rearrangement joins TRBV6-5 to TRBJ2-3; 9 nucleotides align to TRBD1. The CDR3 spans 15 residues. V was pared by 1 base and J by 5 bases, with 4 bases of the junction left unmatched. Germline V gene sequence: CDR1 MNHEY, CDR2 SVGAGI. This CDR3 is CASSYYGTGIDTQYF. In DNA, the CDR3 is TGTGCCAGCAGTTACTACGGGACAGGGATAGATACGCAGTATTTT.

The chain links TRBV4-1 to TRBJ2-1; 7 positions match TRBD2. The germline V gene encodes CDR1 MGHRA and CDR2 YSYEKL. The CDR3 consists of 15 residues. J gave up 3 bases and V 6 bases, and 8 bases lay outside the gene matches. The CDR3 protein is CASRTAGLNYNEQFF. The DNA for the CDR3 is TGCGCCAGCAGAACGGCGGGACTAAACTACAATGAGCAGTTCTTC.

With respect to this clone: This specimen includes other DNA sequences encoding the same CDR3. The CDR3 DNA reads TGCGCCAGCAGCCACCGGAGAGACTATGGCTACACCTTC. Translated, it gives CASSHRRDYGYTF. This rearrangement joins TRBV4-3 to TRBJ1-2; D not certain. CDR3 length equals 13 residues. V dropped 3 bases and J dropped 3 bases, with 8 bases sitting between them. Germline lookup yields CDR1 LGHNA and CDR2 YSLEER.

This sequence joins TRBV30 and TRBJ1-2; possibly TRBD1 for D (5 bases). The CDR3 loop spans 13 amino acids. Trimming cost V 4 bases and J 2 bases, with 11 bases left between them. CDR1 and CDR2 (germline): GTSNPN, SVGIG (reference sequence). The DNA for the CDR3 is TGTGCCTGGATGGGGGAAAGCAACTATGGCTACACCTTC. It specifies CAWMGESNYGYTF.